This T cell receptor beta chain was identified in a study of T cells in Graves' hyperthyroidism and ophthalmopathy. This clonotype was recorded many times. Amplified TCR beta CDR3 regions came from RNA transcripts. The HTBI primer set served for first-round RT-PCR of the TCR CDR3. TCRdb processed the multiplex PCR reads anew with MiXCR; each CDR3 protein has one entry. The sample lists around 690,000 distinct CDR3 sequences; approximately 15% were seen once. Per germline, CDR1 MNHEY and CDR2 SMNVEV (reference sequence). CDR3 length equals 17 residues. With V trimmed by 7 bases and J by 4 bases, 9 bases remained unmatched.

The V gene is TRBV27, the J gene TRBJ2-1; 14 bases are a match to TRBD2. Sequencing used blood. The origin of this receptor is a man aged 45-65 years with Graves' hyperthyroidism. CDR3 DNA sequence: TGTGCCAGCAAAATGGGACTAGCGGGAGATTGGTACAATGAGCAGTTCTTC. Translating gives CASKMGLAGDWYNEQFF.